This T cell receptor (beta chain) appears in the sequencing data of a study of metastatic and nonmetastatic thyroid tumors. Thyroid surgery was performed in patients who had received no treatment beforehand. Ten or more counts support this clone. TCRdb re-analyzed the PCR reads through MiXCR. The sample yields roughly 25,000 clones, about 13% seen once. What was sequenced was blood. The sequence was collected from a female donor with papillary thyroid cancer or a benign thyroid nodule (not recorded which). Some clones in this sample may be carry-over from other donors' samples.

DNA for the CDR3: TGTGCCAGTAGTGAGGGAACCGGCAACTATGGCTACACCTTC. Translating gives CASSEGTGNYGYTF. The chain carries TRBV19 and TRBJ1-2; D is uncertain. Germline-derived CDR1 and CDR2 are LNHDA and SQIVND (reference sequence). This CDR3 region has 14 residues. Trimming removed 5 bases from V and 2 bases from J, with 12 bases in between.